Shown below are 10 T cell receptor beta chains from a single sample sequenced in a study of lymphopenia after photon versus proton radiotherapy. The method was immunoSEQ multiplex PCR; TCRdb's version includes in-frame clones alone and lacks a portion of them. The sample has about 30,000 clones, around nine tenths seen once. Material: peripheral blood, obtained from a patient treated with proton-based radiotherapy. Every receptor here comes from a woman aged 55-69 years with cholangiocarcinoma. Some clones in this sample may be carry-over from other donors' samples.

The rearrangement links TRBV5-1 to TRBJ2-7; D unclear. The CDR3 runs to 13 residues. Germline-derived CDR1 and CDR2 are SGHRS and YFSETQ. The germline V and J ends were trimmed by 5 bases and 0 bases, with 9 bases remaining between them. CDR3 residues: CASSRPSSYEQYF. CDR3 coding DNA: TGCGCCAGCAGTAGGCCGAGCTCCTACGAGCAGTACTTC.

The chain is built from TRBV11-2 and TRBJ2-2; D gene uncertain. V was cut by 1 base and J by 2 bases, with 2 bases left in between. Germline loops: CDR1 SGHAT, CDR2 FQNNGV. The CDR3 spans 13 residues. This chain's CDR3 is CASSLVNTGELFF. CDR3 coding DNA: TGTGCCAGCAGCTTAGTAAACACCGGGGAGCTGTTTTTT.

The chain recombines TRBV19 with TRBJ2-2; D may be TRBD1 or TRBD2 (5 bases each). CDR1 LNHDA and CDR2 SQIVND come from the germline V gene (reference sequence). The ends were cut back, 5 bases at V and 3 bases at J, with 13 bases in the middle. CDR3 size: 15 residues. The CDR3 nucleotides read TGTGCCAGTAGTTCACCCCGAGGGGACACCGGGGAGCTGTTTTTT. It specifies CASSSPRGDTGELFF.

The chain recombines TRBV25-1 with TRBJ2-1; the D gene is possibly TRBD1 (6 bases). This CDR3 has 14 residues. V was trimmed by 6 bases and J by 2 bases, leaving 11 bases between them. CDR1 and CDR2 (germline): MGHDK, SYGVNS. CDR3 in DNA: TGTGCCAGCAGCCCGGGACAAACCTACAATGAGCAGTTCTTC. Translated: CASSPGQTYNEQFF. The whole variable domain, filled in from reference TRBV25-1 and TRBJ2-1, reads EADIYQTPRYLVIGTGKKITLECSQTMGHDKMYWYQQDPGMELHLIHYSYGVNSTEKGDLSSESTVSRIRTEHFPLTLESARPSHTSQYLCASSPGQTYNEQFFGPGTRLTVL.

This clone showed up just a few times. V and J are TRBV10-3 and TRBJ1-3; 7 nucleotides line up with TRBD1. The CDR3 has 15 amino acids. The V gene's germline CDR1 is ENHRY and CDR2 SYGVKD. The trim removed 2 bases at V and 3 bases at J, leaving 4 bases unmatched. The CDR3 DNA is TGTGCCATCAGTGAGCCGACAGGGAATGGAAACACCATATATTTT. As protein: CAISEPTGNGNTIYF.

This clone was counted a single time. The chain carries TRBV6-5 and TRBJ1-2, with D perhaps matching TRBD1 (6 bases). The CDR3 contains 13 residues. V was cut by 7 bases and J by 7 bases, with 16 bases left in between. Germline lookup yields CDR1 MNHEY and CDR2 SVGAGI. CDR3 sequence reads: CASMDSGRSGYTF. The CDR3 DNA reads as TGTGCCAGCATGGACAGTGGTCGCTCTGGCTACACCTTC.

The CDR3 nucleotides are TGTGCCAGCAGCATACAGGGGGTGAGGACTGAAGCTTTCTTT. Protein product: CASSIQGVRTEAFF. The rearrangement uses TRBV11-2 and TRBJ1-1, with 8 bases fitting TRBD1. Unmatched junction bases numbered 7, after V lost 5 bases and J lost 5 bases. The CDR3 length is 14 residues. Germline lookup yields CDR1 SGHAT and CDR2 FQNNGV. The full variable domain, completed using reference TRBV11-2 and TRBJ1-1, is EAGVAQSPRYKIIEKRQSVAFWCNPISGHATLYWYQQILGQGPKLLIQFQNNGVVDDSQLPKDRFSAERLKGVDSTLKIQPAKLEDSAVYLCASSIQGVRTEAFFGQGTRLTVV.

This chain uses TRBV6-6 with TRBJ2-5; no clear D gene. Germline values: CDR1 MNHNY, CDR2 SVGAGI (reference sequence). Between the trimmed V and J ends, which lost 6 bases and 5 bases, there was a span of 16 bases. CDR3 size: 14 residues. The CDR3 bases are TGTGCCAGCAGCCTCCGGAATCGTGAGGAGACCCAGTACTTC. This encodes CASSLRNREETQYF.

This clone was detected only once. The chain recombines TRBV7-2 with TRBJ2-7, with a possible D match to TRBD2 (6 bases). V lost 2 bases to trimming and J lost 0 bases, with 11 bases between them. The CDR3 is 15 amino acids. Germline V gives CDR1 SGHTA, CDR2 FQGNSA. The CDR3 here is CASSLSLAASYEQYF. The CDR3 DNA sequence: TGTGCCAGCAGCTTATCTTTAGCGGCCTCCTACGAGCAGTACTTC.

The chain carries TRBV19 and TRBJ2-3; the match to TRBD2 covers 7 bases. With 5 bases clipped from V and 6 bases from J, the junction kept 5 bases outside the gene matches. The CDR3 is 13 amino acids. The germline V gene encodes CDR1 LNHDA and CDR2 SQIVND (reference sequence). The CDR3 region has the DNA TGTGCCAGTAGTCCAGGGACTATTGATACGCAGTATTTT. Residues: CASSPGTIDTQYF.